This T cell receptor beta chain stems from a study of T cells in tuberculosis. Study-level points and caveats: Smaller distances to GMM-specific TCRs suggested their expansion in active tuberculosis.

The V gene lost 5 bases and the J gene lost 8 bases, with 19 bases spanning the gap. CDR3 size: 14 residues. CDR1 and CDR2 from the germline V gene are SGHRS and YFSETQ. Time point: new active TB diagnosis, blood taken before or within 7 days of starting treatment. On average approximately 100,000 T cells per donor were immunosequenced. Turning to this clone: Its antigen is unknown.

This table comes from immunoSEQ multiplex PCR, and its TCRdb copy is limited to in-frame clones, with some not included. The data hold around 23,000 clones, with 70% to 85% observed a single time. The source is an adult with tuberculosis. The V call is TRBV5-1, the J call TRBJ1-1; maybe TRBD1 (6 bases). Material: PBMCs, obtained at tuberculosis diagnosis. CDR3 amino acids: CASRGAIRGEEAFF. The CDR3, as DNA: TGCGCCAGCAGGGGGGCCATCAGGGGAGAGGAAGCTTTCTTT.